The 25 T cell receptor beta chains reported below all come from one sample, sequenced in a study of cytomegalovirus exposure and HLA in healthy donors. Primers for the PCR totalled 60 Vbeta and 13 Jbeta. TCRdb's copy holds only in-frame clones and misses some; the assay was immunoSEQ multiplex PCR. The sample records fewer than 150,000 clones, 78% being singletons. What was sequenced was PBMCs. Every receptor here comes from a male donor in good health and CMV-seronegative.

This clone has more than one count but fewer than ten. This chain joins TRBV5-1 and TRBJ2-3, with D uncertain. V was pared by 6 bases and J by 0 bases, with 11 bases between. The CDR3 extends over 14 amino acids. Germline V gene lookup returns CDR1 SGHRS and CDR2 YFSETQ. CDR3 loop: CASTSLTSTDTQYF. In nucleotides, the CDR3 is TGCGCCAGCACCTCATTGACTAGCACAGATACGCAGTATTTT.

V is TRBV6-5 and J is TRBJ1-1; D possibly corresponds to TRBD1 (6 bases). The CDR3 extends over 16 amino acids. From germline, CDR1 is MNHEY and CDR2 SVGAGI. The V and J ends lost 4 bases and 1 base respectively, with 16 bases between them. The CDR3 region is CASSSPTGKGNTEAFF. The CDR3 bases are TGTGCCAGCAGTTCTCCTACAGGGAAAGGGAACACTGAAGCTTTCTTT.

This chain links TRBV6-6 with TRBJ2-1; 8 bases fit TRBD1. Germline values: CDR1 MNHNY, CDR2 SVGAGI (reference sequence). This CDR3 is built from 14 residues. The V and J ends lost 6 bases and 7 bases, in that order; junction bases with no gene match: 8. The CDR3 loop is CASRIGQGRNEQFF. DNA of the CDR3: TGTGCCAGCAGAATCGGACAGGGAAGGAATGAGCAGTTCTTC.

The chain links TRBV30 to TRBJ1-2; D is unclear. V lost 4 bases, J lost 4 bases, and 13 bases lay in between. The germline V gene has CDR1 GTSNPN and CDR2 SVGIG (reference sequence). The CDR3 is made up of 13 amino acids. The CDR3 nucleotides are TGTGCCTGGACGTCCGGGAGATTCTATGGCTACACCTTC. This encodes CAWTSGRFYGYTF.

In its sample, this clone was seen a few times. The rearrangement joins TRBV2 to TRBJ2-2, with a possible D match to TRBD2 (6 bases). Trimming pared 10 bases from V and 0 bases from J, leaving 15 bases between. Germline V gene data show CDR1 as SNHLY and CDR2 as FYNNEI. This CDR3 is built from 15 residues. In nucleotides, the CDR3 is TGTGCCACTACTAGCCAGACGACGAACACCGGGGAGCTGTTTTTT. Its translation is CATTSQTTNTGELFF. The entire variable domain, with the rest obtained from reference TRBV2 and TRBJ2-2, is as follows: EPEVTQTPSHQVTQMGQEVILRCVPISNHLYFYWYRQILGQKVEFLVSFYNNEISEKSEIFDDQFSVERPDGSNFTLKIRSTKLEDSAMYFCATTSQTTNTGELFFGEGSRLTVL.

The chain carries TRBV25-1 and TRBJ2-1; 11 bases line up with TRBD2. V shed 5 bases, J shed 1 base, and the junction held 7 bases outside the gene matches. Per germline, CDR1 MGHDK and CDR2 SYGVNS. This CDR3 comprises 17 residues. DNA of the CDR3: TGTGCCAGCAGTAGGGGACTAGCGGCCCTATCCTACAATGAGCAGTTCTTC. This gives the protein CASSRGLAALSYNEQFF.

The rearrangement links TRBV6-6 to TRBJ1-2, with D maybe TRBD1 (5 bases). V lost 5 bases, J lost 6 bases, and 16 bases lay in between. The CDR3 spans 14 residues. Germline CDR1 and CDR2: MNHNY and SVGAGI (reference sequence). The chain's CDR3 is CASSTPGTRDGYTF. The CDR3 DNA reads TGTGCCAGCAGTACTCCCGGGACTCGGGATGGCTACACCTTC.

The CDR3 DNA is TGTGCCAGCAGTGGTAAGGGGTCTGAGACCCAGTACTTC. Protein sequence: CASSGKGSETQYF. The chain links TRBV2 to TRBJ2-5; D might be TRBD1 (5 bases). Looked up from germline, CDR1 is SNHLY and CDR2 is FYNNEI. V was shortened by 4 bases and J by 5 bases, with 11 bases between the two germline ends. The CDR3 runs 13 residues.

Points on this clone: Other nucleotide sequences in the sample specify the same CDR3. The rearrangement joins TRBV29-1 to TRBJ2-2, with 14 bases matching TRBD2. This CDR3 is 18 amino acids long. V lost 6 bases and J lost 3; bases outside the gene matches: 12. Germline loops: CDR1 SQVTM, CDR2 ANQGSEA. This CDR3 is CSVIPGLAGAPDTGELFF. CDR3 DNA: TGCAGCGTCATCCCGGGACTAGCGGGGGCCCCGGACACCGGGGAGCTGTTTTTT.

In this sample, this clone turned up a few times. The chain uses TRBV9 and TRBJ2-7; TRBD2 is a possible D gene (6 bases). The CDR3 loop spans 14 amino acids. With 0 bases removed from V and 4 bases from J, the gap between germline ends came to 11 bases. Germline V gene data show CDR1 as SGDLS and CDR2 as YYNGEE. This chain's CDR3 is CASSVGPEGYEQYF. CDR3 nucleotide sequence: TGTGCCAGCAGCGTAGGGCCGGAGGGTTACGAGCAGTACTTC.

This clone was recorded a few times. The chain couples TRBV6-1 to TRBJ2-5; TRBD2 might be the D (7 bases). The ends were cut back, 6 bases at V and 10 bases at J, with 24 bases in the middle. The CDR3 is 15 amino acids. Germline CDR1 is MNHNS and CDR2 is SASEGT. CDR3 residues: CASRNGIGGQRDQYF. The CDR3 region has the DNA TGTGCCAGCAGAAACGGCATCGGGGGGCAGCGGGACCAGTACTTC.

The chain uses TRBV7-9 and TRBJ1-2, with 7 bases identical to TRBD1. This CDR3 comprises 12 residues. Unmatched junction bases numbered 2, after V lost 8 bases and J lost 2 bases. Germline values: CDR1 SEHNR, CDR2 FQNEAQ (reference sequence). CDR3 residues: CASVGGNYGYTF. The CDR3 DNA is TGTGCCAGCGTAGGGGGCAACTATGGCTACACCTTC.

The chain links TRBV29-1 to TRBJ1-1; no clear D. Trimming pared 5 bases from V and 1 base from J, leaving 17 bases between. This CDR3 is 15 amino acids long. Germline loops: CDR1 SQVTM, CDR2 ANQGSEA. The CDR3 spells CSVLRSRTKNTEAFF. The CDR3 nucleotides read TGCAGCGTTCTCAGGTCGCGAACAAAGAACACTGAAGCTTTCTTT.

The genes are TRBV7-3 and TRBJ2-3; 10 bases are a match to TRBD2. From germline, CDR1 is SGHTA and CDR2 FQGTGA. V dropped 8 bases and J dropped 2; count of bases not matched to a gene: 10. This CDR3 spans 16 amino acids. The CDR3 loop is CASSASGSIITDTQYF. CDR3 sequence (DNA): TGTGCCAGCTCGGCTAGCGGGAGTATTATCACAGATACGCAGTATTTT.

This chain joins TRBV5-1 and TRBJ2-5; TRBD1 aligns across 10 bases. Per the germline V gene, CDR1 is SGHRS and CDR2 is YFSETQ. J gave up 5 bases and V 3 bases, and 7 bases lay outside the gene matches. CDR3 length: 15 residues. The CDR3 bases are TGCGCCAGCAGCTCACTCGACAGGGGGCTTGAGACCCAGTACTTC. This codes for CASSSLDRGLETQYF.

This CDR3 is CATGLGGHYYGYTF. CDR3 DNA sequence: TGTGCCACTGGGCTGGGGGGGCATTACTATGGCTACACCTTC. V usage is TRBV19 and J usage is TRBJ1-2, with TRBD1 as a possible D gene (6 bases). This CDR3 has 14 amino acids. Deletions cut 10 bases from V and 3 bases from J, with 18 bases between. Germline lookup yields CDR1 LNHDA and CDR2 SQIVND (reference sequence).

The rearrangement links TRBV2 to TRBJ2-1, with a tentative D call TRBD2 (5 bases). Germline V gives CDR1 SNHLY, CDR2 FYNNEI. Trimming took 8 bases from V and 9 from J, leaving 11 bases between them. The CDR3 has 11 residues. The CDR3 region is CASLARREQFF. The DNA of the CDR3 is TGTGCCAGCCTAGCTAGACGTGAGCAGTTCTTC.

The chain joins TRBV7-9 to TRBJ2-5; 8 nucleotides line up with TRBD2. The germline gives CDR1 SEHNR, CDR2 FQNEAQ (reference sequence). V shed 2 bases and J 1 base; nucleotides not matched to a gene: 9. The CDR3 is 17 residues long. DNA of the CDR3: TGTGCCAGCAGCTTACTCGGCCTAGCGGGCGTCCAAGAGACCCAGTACTTC. Translation: CASSLLGLAGVQETQYF.

This chain joins TRBV6-5 and TRBJ2-2; D might be TRBD1 (6 bases). The germline V and J ends were trimmed by 7 bases and 5 bases, with 11 bases remaining between them. Germline CDR1 is MNHEY and CDR2 is SVGAGI. The CDR3 covers 13 residues. The CDR3 sequence: CASNPQGTGELFF. The CDR3 coding sequence is TGTGCCAGCAATCCACAGGGAACCGGGGAGCTGTTTTTT.

The V gene is TRBV29-1, the J gene TRBJ2-5; maybe TRBD2 (6 bases). V was cut by 1 base and J by 4 bases, with 13 bases left in between. Germline assignment: CDR1 SQVTM and CDR2 ANQGSEA. The CDR3 spans 14 residues. CDR3 sequence: CSVEGGGKLETQYF. The CDR3 DNA sequence: TGCAGCGTTGAAGGGGGAGGAAAATTAGAGACCCAGTACTTC. Using reference TRBV29-1 and TRBJ2-5 for the parts outside the CDR3, the full variable domain is SAVISQKPSRDICQRGTSLTIQCQVDSQVTMMFWYRQQPGQSLTLIATANQGSEATYESGFVIDKFPISRPNLTFSTLTVSNMSPEDSSIYLCSVEGGGKLETQYFGPGTRLLVL.

In its sample, this clone was seen once. CDR3 in amino acids: CASSSSKIAEQYF. CDR3 DNA: TGTGCCAGCAGTTCTAGTAAGATCGCCGAGCAGTACTTC. The chain recombines TRBV27 with TRBJ2-7; D unclear. The ends were cut back, 4 bases at V and 6 bases at J, with 13 bases in the middle. Germline V gives CDR1 MNHEY, CDR2 SMNVEV (reference sequence). The CDR3 sequence is 13 residues long.

The chain employs TRBV7-3 and TRBJ2-3; D gene ambiguous. The V end lost 4 bases, the J end lost 0 bases, and 8 bases lay between the germline ends. The CDR3 runs to 14 residues. Germline V lookup: CDR1 SGHTA, CDR2 FQGTGA. This CDR3 is CASSSPPSTDTQYF. The CDR3 DNA follows: TGTGCCAGCAGCTCCCCTCCTAGCACAGATACGCAGTATTTT.

The rearrangement joins TRBV6-1 to TRBJ1-2, with 8 bases identical to TRBD1. There are 14 residues in the CDR3. The ends lost 5 bases at V and 4 bases at J; junction bases unmatched: 6. Germline V CDR1 and CDR2: MNHNS, SASEGT. The DNA for the CDR3 is TGTGCCAGCAGTACGACAGGGGATGGCTATGGCTACACCTTC. Protein: CASSTTGDGYGYTF.

The rearrangement joins TRBV7-2 to TRBJ2-5, with D perhaps matching TRBD2 (6 bases). Germline CDR1 is SGHTA and CDR2 is FQGNSA. The CDR3 has 11 residues. Trimming removed 4 bases at V and 7 bases at J, with 7 bases between. CDR3 nucleotide sequence: TGTGCCAGCAGCTACGGGGGGACCCAGTACTTC. Translating it yields CASSYGGTQYF.

The chain's CDR3 is CAWYTSGKNNEQFF. In DNA, the CDR3 is TGTGCCTGGTACACTAGCGGGAAAAACAATGAGCAGTTCTTC. The V gene is TRBV30, the J gene TRBJ2-1; TRBD2 matches at 10 bases. Unmatched junction bases numbered 6, after V lost 5 bases and J lost 5 bases. Germline V gene sequence: CDR1 GTSNPN, CDR2 SVGIG (reference sequence). The CDR3 totals 14 residues.